Below are 12 T cell receptor beta chains sequenced from a single sample in a study of CD8 T cells in ankylosing spondylitis. TCRdb passed the 5' RACE reads through MiXCR, listing each CDR3 protein once. The table lists roughly 36,000 distinct CDR3 sequences, approximately 15% of them singletons. Specimen: blood. All receptors come from a male donor with ankylosing spondylitis or in good health (not recorded which).

This chain links TRBV4-3 with TRBJ1-4; D is ambiguous. V lost 0 bases to trimming and J lost 7 bases, with 18 bases between them. CDR3 length: 17 amino acids. CDR1 and CDR2 from the germline V gene are LGHNA and YSLEER. The CDR3 DNA reads as TGCGCCAGCAGCCAAGATATCCCCCGGAGGGCCGGTGAAAAACTGTTTTTT. Translating gives CASSQDIPRRAGEKLFF.

V gene TRBV28 combines with J gene TRBJ2-3; possible D gene TRBD2, 5 bases. This CDR3 is built from 15 residues. Germline assignment: CDR1 MDHEN and CDR2 SYDVKM. The ends were cut back, 2 bases at V and 4 bases at J, with 13 bases in the middle. DNA for the CDR3: TGTGCCAGCAGTTTAGCGGGCGCGAGTTCAGATACGCAGTATTTT. Residues: CASSLAGASSDTQYF.

This clonotype came up many times. V is TRBV7-2 and J is TRBJ2-5; possible D gene TRBD2, 5 bases. Germline V gives CDR1 SGHTA, CDR2 FQGNSA. The CDR3 loop spans 15 amino acids. V gave up 1 base and J gave up 5 bases, with 14 bases separating them. DNA for the CDR3: TGTGCCAGCAGCTTAGGGTCAGTCGGCGGGGAGACCCAGTACTTC. Protein sequence: CASSLGSVGGETQYF.

The sample holds one count of this clonotype. The chain carries TRBV19 and TRBJ2-4; D is perhaps TRBD1 (6 bases). The germline V gene has CDR1 LNHDA and CDR2 SQIVND (reference sequence). V lost 0 bases and J 6 bases, leaving 9 bases between the germline ends. The CDR3 contains 14 residues. This CDR3 reads CASSIETGGNIQYF. DNA for the CDR3: TGTGCCAGTAGTATAGAGACAGGAGGAAACATTCAGTACTTC. Filled out from reference TRBV19 and TRBJ2-4, the complete variable domain reads DGGITQSPKYLFRKEGQNVTLSCEQNLNHDAMYWYRQDPGQGLRLIYYSQIVNDFQKGDIAEGYSVSREKKESFPLTVTSAQKNPTAFYLCASSIETGGNIQYFGAGTRLSVL.

This rearrangement joins TRBV7-2 to TRBJ2-7, with TRBD2 matching over 9 bases. V shed 5 bases and J 7 bases; nucleotides not matched to a gene: 9. The germline CDR1 and CDR2 sequences are SGHTA and FQGNSA. There are 14 residues in the CDR3. The CDR3 region is CASSGRTSVGEQYF. Written as DNA, the CDR3 is TGTGCCAGCAGCGGGCGGACTAGCGTCGGAGAGCAGTACTTC.

Here the CDR3 reads CASSRTVSYEQYF. CDR3 sequence (DNA): TGTGCCAGCAGTCGGACGGTCTCCTACGAGCAGTACTTC. The V and J genes are TRBV7-9 and TRBJ2-7, with unresolved D. Germline values: CDR1 SEHNR, CDR2 FQNEAQ (reference sequence). V was shortened by 6 bases and J by 0 bases, with 9 bases between the two germline ends. CDR3 length: 13 residues.

J is TRBJ2-7 and V is TRBV28; D possibly corresponds to TRBD2 (5 bases). The CDR3 is 13 residues long. With 7 bases removed from V and 5 bases from J, the gap between germline ends came to 15 bases. Looked up from germline, CDR1 is MDHEN and CDR2 is SYDVKM. The CDR3 DNA is TGTGCCAGCAAGGACTGGCTTGAGGACGAGCAGTACTTC. Its protein product is CASKDWLEDEQYF.

CDR3 region: CASSSRISGRQYNEQFF. In DNA form, the CDR3 reads TGCGCCAGCAGCTCGCGTATTAGCGGGAGGCAGTACAATGAGCAGTTCTTC. The V call is TRBV5-1, the J call TRBJ2-1; 10 bases are shared with TRBD2. There are 17 residues in the CDR3. Unmatched junction bases numbered 10, after V lost 3 bases and J lost 4 bases. Looked up from germline, CDR1 is SGHRS and CDR2 is YFSETQ.

This chain links TRBV7-3 with TRBJ1-4, with D unresolved. Per the germline V gene, CDR1 is SGHTA and CDR2 is FQGTGA. V lost 3 bases and J 8 bases, leaving 10 bases between the germline ends. The CDR3 consists of 13 residues. Here the CDR3 reads CASSLAAGEKLFF. The CDR3 DNA reads TGTGCCAGCAGCTTGGCAGCGGGAGAAAAACTGTTTTTT.

This clonotype was counted a few times. The gene calls are TRBV7-9 and TRBJ1-4, with D possibly matching TRBD1 (6 bases). Germline CDR1 and CDR2: SEHNR and FQNEAQ (reference sequence). The CDR3 length is 13 residues. The V end lost 5 bases, the J end lost 7 bases, and 11 bases lay between the germline ends. The CDR3 DNA reads as TGTGCCAGCAGCCAGGGGACGGGTGAAAAACTGTTTTTT. It encodes CASSQGTGEKLFF. Based on the CDR3 plus reference TRBV7-9 and TRBJ1-4, the full variable domain is DTGVSQNPRHKITKRGQNVTFRCDPISEHNRLYWYRQTLGQGPEFLTYFQNEAQLEKSRLLSDRFSAERPKGSFSTLEIQRTEQGDSAMYLCASSQGTGEKLFFGSGTQLSVL.

The chain combines TRBV4-3 with TRBJ2-3; unclear D gene. The V end lost 2 bases, the J end lost 0 bases, and 6 bases lay between the germline ends. There are 14 residues in the CDR3. Germline lookup yields CDR1 LGHNA and CDR2 YSLEER. This CDR3 reads CASSQRRSTDTQYF. CDR3 coding DNA: TGCGCCAGCAGCCAAAGGCGCAGCACAGATACGCAGTATTTT.

The chain recombines TRBV7-3 with TRBJ2-3; D is possibly TRBD2 (7 bases). V was cut by 5 bases and J by 2 bases, with 14 bases left in between. The CDR3 has 15 residues. Germline values: CDR1 SGHTA, CDR2 FQGTGA. In DNA form, the CDR3 reads TGTGCCAGCAGCATCCGGGGGGCGATCACAGATACGCAGTATTTT. Translating gives CASSIRGAITDTQYF.